The 24 T cell receptor beta chains below were found in one sample sequenced in a study of blood T cell repertoires in COVID-19. The repertoire was sequenced with immunoSEQ multiplex PCR; TCRdb's copy has only in-frame clones and lacks some. The sample comprises about 220,000 clones, 80% to 90% of which are singletons, and nearly 20% rests with the top ten. The sequencing sample was made of peripheral blood. These receptor sequences come from a man aged 25-45 years with active or convalescent COVID-19.

J is TRBJ1-6 and V is TRBV5-1; D may be TRBD1 (6 bases). V was trimmed by 4 bases and J by 8 bases, leaving 10 bases between them. This CDR3 region has 13 residues. Germline CDR1 and CDR2: SGHRS and YFSETQ. CDR3 sequence (DNA): TGCGCCAGCAGCCCAGGGGCCGATTCACCCCTCCACTTT. Its translation: CASSPGADSPLHF.

J is TRBJ1-1 and V is TRBV30, with D maybe TRBD1 (5 bases). There are 12 residues in the CDR3. V lost 4 bases and J lost 0, with 6 bases in between. From germline, CDR1 is GTSNPN and CDR2 SVGIG (reference sequence). The CDR3 bases are TGTGCCTGGAACAGGTTGAACACTGAAGCTTTCTTT. The encoded protein is CAWNRLNTEAFF. Full variable domain (missing parts from reference TRBV30 and TRBJ1-1): SQTIHQWPATLVQPVGSPLSLECTVEGTSNPNLYWYRQAAGRGLQLLFYSVGIGQISSEVPQNLSASRPQDRQFILSSKKLLLSDSGFYLCAWNRLNTEAFFGQGTRLTVV.

This clone was picked up one time. The rearrangement uses TRBV5-6 and TRBJ2-7; D may be TRBD1 (6 bases). V lost 4 bases and J 7 bases, leaving 12 bases between the germline ends. The CDR3 runs 12 residues. Germline V gene lookup returns CDR1 SGHDT and CDR2 YYEEEE. The chain's CDR3 is CASSGTQGEQYF. In nucleotides, the CDR3 is TGTGCCAGCAGCGGAACACAGGGAGAGCAGTACTTC.

This chain links TRBV7-2 with TRBJ2-7; 8 bases fit TRBD2. The germline V gene has CDR1 SGHTA and CDR2 FQGNSA. The CDR3 loop spans 14 amino acids. Trimming at V came to 6 bases and at J to 2 bases, leaving 6 bases not matched to a gene. The CDR3 bases are TGTGCCAGCAGAGGAGGGGGACTAGCCTACGAGCAGTACTTC. It is translated as CASRGGGLAYEQYF.

The rearrangement uses TRBV5-1 and TRBJ2-1, with TRBD2 identical over 11 bases. Trimming took 1 base from V and 5 from J; bases not matched to a gene: 2. Germline V gives CDR1 SGHRS, CDR2 YFSETQ. This CDR3 is built from 15 residues. In nucleotides, the CDR3 is TGCGCCAGCAGCTTGCTAGCGGGAGGTCACAATGAGCAGTTCTTC. Translated: CASSLLAGGHNEQFF.

CDR3 region: CASSQDNGGGRDTQYF. Written as DNA, the CDR3 is TGCGCCAGCAGCCAAGATAACGGGGGGGGTCGGGATACGCAGTATTTT. V gene TRBV4-1 combines with J gene TRBJ2-3, with TRBD2 matching 8 bases. The CDR3 spans 16 residues. Unmatched junction bases numbered 8, after V lost 0 bases and J lost 6 bases. Germline loops: CDR1 MGHRA, CDR2 YSYEKL.

This clone was recorded only once. The chain carries TRBV4-2 and TRBJ2-7; 7 nucleotides align to TRBD2. Germline V gene data show CDR1 as LGHNA and CDR2 as YNFKEQ. The CDR3 totals 12 residues. J lost 7 bases, V lost 4 bases, and 4 bases had no gene match. CDR3 in DNA: TGTGCCAGCAGCCCCGACGGGAGGGAGCAGTACTTC. Translated, it gives CASSPDGREQYF.

V usage is TRBV3-1 (or the pseudogene TRBV3-2) and J usage is TRBJ2-3, with 7 nucleotides matching TRBD2. The CDR3 loop spans 14 amino acids. Germline CDR1 reads LGHDT; CDR2 reads YNNKEL (reference sequence). V shed 3 bases, J shed 3 bases, and the junction held 3 bases outside the gene matches. The CDR3 protein is CASSQTSSTDTQYF. The CDR3 coding sequence is TGTGCCAGCAGCCAGACTAGCAGTACAGATACGCAGTATTTT.

This rearrangement joins TRBV28 to TRBJ1-2; D not certain. In germline, CDR1 is MDHEN, CDR2 SYDVKM. V lost 3 bases to trimming and J lost 2 bases, with 13 bases between them. The CDR3 extends over 15 amino acids. The CDR3 loop is CASSFRIGRNYGYTF. CDR3 in DNA: TGTGCCAGCAGTTTCAGGATAGGAAGAAACTATGGCTACACCTTC.

The chain is built from TRBV24-1 and TRBJ2-2, with a possible D match to TRBD2 (7 bases). V was pared by 9 bases and J by 0 bases, with 13 bases between. Per the germline V gene, CDR1 is KGHDR and CDR2 is SFDVKD. There are 15 residues in the CDR3. Here the CDR3 DNA reads TGTGCCACCCGGGGGGCTAGCCCGAACACCGGGGAGCTGTTTTTT. Protein: CATRGASPNTGELFF.

V usage is TRBV7-9 and J usage is TRBJ1-1, with 7 bases aligning to TRBD1. Germline assignment: CDR1 SEHNR and CDR2 FQNEAQ (reference sequence). There are 16 residues in the CDR3. Trimming took 5 bases from V and 1 from J; bases not matched to a gene: 10. CDR3 DNA sequence: TGTGCCAGCAGCCCGGATCCGGGACAGAAGAACACTGAAGCTTTCTTT. This encodes CASSPDPGQKNTEAFF.

This clone was seen a few times. The V and J genes are TRBV3-1 (or the pseudogene TRBV3-2) and TRBJ1-2, with D perhaps matching TRBD1 (5 bases). The CDR3 contains 13 residues. Germline V gene sequence: CDR1 LGHDT, CDR2 YNNKEL (reference sequence). The V and J ends lost 10 bases and 4 bases respectively, with 16 bases between them. CDR3 sequence (DNA): TGTGCCACCCGGGGAGGGGATCCCTATGGCTACACCTTC. It specifies CATRGGDPYGYTF.

V and J are TRBV7-8 and TRBJ1-3; no clear D gene. The V gene lost 2 bases and the J gene lost 2 bases, with 16 bases spanning the gap. The CDR3 consists of 17 residues. Germline V lookup: CDR1 SGHVS, CDR2 FQNEAQ. The CDR3 is CASSLRGPGATGNTIYF. The CDR3 nucleotides read TGTGCCAGCAGCTTAAGAGGGCCGGGTGCCACTGGAAACACCATATATTTT.

Worth noting for this clone: The sample contains more than one DNA sequence encoding this CDR3. The V and J genes are TRBV5-1 and TRBJ2-7, with 12 bases identical to TRBD1. This CDR3 spans 14 amino acids. V was pared by 3 bases and J by 5 bases, with 3 bases of the junction left unmatched. Germline V gives CDR1 SGHRS, CDR2 YFSETQ. CDR3 residues: CASSSGQGADEQYF. For the CDR3, the DNA is TGCGCCAGCAGCTCGGGACAGGGGGCGGACGAGCAGTACTTC.

J is TRBJ1-2 and V is TRBV7-8, with 7 bases that match TRBD1. The CDR3 is 15 amino acids. CDR1 SGHVS and CDR2 FQNEAQ come from the germline V gene. V was pared by 0 bases and J by 4 bases, with 5 bases of the junction left unmatched. CDR3 region: CASSLAGGRGYGYTF. CDR3 nucleotides: TGTGCCAGCAGCTTAGCAGGGGGCAGGGGCTATGGCTACACCTTC.

About this clone itself: Lacking the conserved final phenylalanine or tryptophan, this CDR3 likely reflects a read error. No DNA is shown, since the ends of the CDR3 on it are uncertain; the CDR3 is the one TCRdb lists. V is TRBV15 and J is TRBJ1-1; TRBD1 reflects the table's D call only, with no check against the DNA. Germline loops: CDR1 LNHNV, CDR2 YYDKDF (reference sequence). The CDR3 comprises 12 residues, both ends counted. The CDR3 loop is CATSTVGHRRPK.

This chain connects TRBV18 to TRBJ2-3; D is perhaps TRBD2 (9 bases). The length of the CDR3 is 17 residues. Deletions cut 5 bases from V and 14 bases from J, with 32 bases between. CDR1 and CDR2 from the germline V gene are KGHSH and LQKENI. This CDR3 reads CASSETTGGLAGRLAYF. The CDR3 nucleotides are TGTGCCAGCTCAGAGACCACAGGGGGTCTAGCGGGGAGGCTGGCGTATTTT.

In DNA form, the CDR3 reads TGTGCCAGCATCCTAGGGGGACAGGGGAGGGCCCAGCATTTT. It is translated as CASILGGQGRAQHF. The J gene is TRBJ1-5, the V gene TRBV21-1; the table gives TRBD1 as D, unverified against the DNA. TRBV21-1 is reported as a pseudogene. The CDR3 is 14 amino acids.

V and J are TRBV9 and TRBJ2-2; 10 nucleotides align to TRBD1. J gave up 6 bases and V 3 bases, and 8 bases lay outside the gene matches. Looked up from germline, CDR1 is SGDLS and CDR2 is YYNGEE. CDR3 length: 16 amino acids. CDR3: CASSADRGLGAGELFF. The CDR3 DNA sequence: TGTGCCAGCAGCGCCGACAGGGGGCTTGGGGCCGGGGAGCTGTTTTTT.

CDR3 protein: CASSLLGAAGELFF. The CDR3 region has the DNA TGTGCCAGCAGTTTACTAGGGGCGGCCGGGGAGCTGTTTTTT. V is TRBV28 and J is TRBJ2-2, with D tentatively TRBD1 (5 bases). The CDR3 loop spans 14 amino acids. V lost 2 bases to trimming and J lost 6 bases, with 10 bases between them. In germline, CDR1 is MDHEN, CDR2 SYDVKM.

In nucleotides, the CDR3 is TGTGCCAGCAGCTTCCGATTAGCTGAAGCTTTCTTT. The encoded protein is CASSFRLAEAFF. The chain joins TRBV7-8 to TRBJ1-1; D uncertain. CDR1 is SGHVS and CDR2 is FQNEAQ in the germline V gene. The CDR3 runs to 12 residues. V lost 3 bases and J lost 6, with 8 bases in between.

This rearrangement joins TRBV29-1 to TRBJ2-3; 9 positions agree with TRBD2. Per germline, CDR1 SQVTM and CDR2 ANQGSEA. The CDR3 is made up of 14 amino acids. The trim removed 5 bases at V and 6 bases at J, leaving 9 bases unmatched. CDR3 loop: CSVRAGGAPDTQYF. As DNA, the CDR3 is TGCAGCGTTAGGGCGGGGGGGGCCCCGGATACGCAGTATTTT.

This clone was counted a few times. The gene calls are TRBV3-1 (or the pseudogene TRBV3-2) and TRBJ2-7; TRBD2 aligns across 7 bases. There are 15 residues in the CDR3. The J segment lost 2 bases and the V segment lost 4 bases, leaving 8 bases of the junction unmatched. Germline-derived CDR1 and CDR2 are LGHDT and YNNKEL (reference sequence). In nucleotides, the CDR3 is TGTGCCAGCAGCCCTAAGCGGGGACTTACCTACGAGCAGTACTTC. It is translated as CASSPKRGLTYEQYF.

This chain uses TRBV6-5 with TRBJ1-6; 8 bases map to TRBD1. Germline-derived CDR1 and CDR2 are MNHEY and SVGAGI. The CDR3 sequence is 14 residues long. V shed 6 bases, J shed 7 bases, and the junction held 5 bases outside the gene matches. The CDR3 DNA sequence: TGTGCCAGCAGCCGGACAGGGAAGAATTCACCCCTCCACTTT. It specifies CASSRTGKNSPLHF.